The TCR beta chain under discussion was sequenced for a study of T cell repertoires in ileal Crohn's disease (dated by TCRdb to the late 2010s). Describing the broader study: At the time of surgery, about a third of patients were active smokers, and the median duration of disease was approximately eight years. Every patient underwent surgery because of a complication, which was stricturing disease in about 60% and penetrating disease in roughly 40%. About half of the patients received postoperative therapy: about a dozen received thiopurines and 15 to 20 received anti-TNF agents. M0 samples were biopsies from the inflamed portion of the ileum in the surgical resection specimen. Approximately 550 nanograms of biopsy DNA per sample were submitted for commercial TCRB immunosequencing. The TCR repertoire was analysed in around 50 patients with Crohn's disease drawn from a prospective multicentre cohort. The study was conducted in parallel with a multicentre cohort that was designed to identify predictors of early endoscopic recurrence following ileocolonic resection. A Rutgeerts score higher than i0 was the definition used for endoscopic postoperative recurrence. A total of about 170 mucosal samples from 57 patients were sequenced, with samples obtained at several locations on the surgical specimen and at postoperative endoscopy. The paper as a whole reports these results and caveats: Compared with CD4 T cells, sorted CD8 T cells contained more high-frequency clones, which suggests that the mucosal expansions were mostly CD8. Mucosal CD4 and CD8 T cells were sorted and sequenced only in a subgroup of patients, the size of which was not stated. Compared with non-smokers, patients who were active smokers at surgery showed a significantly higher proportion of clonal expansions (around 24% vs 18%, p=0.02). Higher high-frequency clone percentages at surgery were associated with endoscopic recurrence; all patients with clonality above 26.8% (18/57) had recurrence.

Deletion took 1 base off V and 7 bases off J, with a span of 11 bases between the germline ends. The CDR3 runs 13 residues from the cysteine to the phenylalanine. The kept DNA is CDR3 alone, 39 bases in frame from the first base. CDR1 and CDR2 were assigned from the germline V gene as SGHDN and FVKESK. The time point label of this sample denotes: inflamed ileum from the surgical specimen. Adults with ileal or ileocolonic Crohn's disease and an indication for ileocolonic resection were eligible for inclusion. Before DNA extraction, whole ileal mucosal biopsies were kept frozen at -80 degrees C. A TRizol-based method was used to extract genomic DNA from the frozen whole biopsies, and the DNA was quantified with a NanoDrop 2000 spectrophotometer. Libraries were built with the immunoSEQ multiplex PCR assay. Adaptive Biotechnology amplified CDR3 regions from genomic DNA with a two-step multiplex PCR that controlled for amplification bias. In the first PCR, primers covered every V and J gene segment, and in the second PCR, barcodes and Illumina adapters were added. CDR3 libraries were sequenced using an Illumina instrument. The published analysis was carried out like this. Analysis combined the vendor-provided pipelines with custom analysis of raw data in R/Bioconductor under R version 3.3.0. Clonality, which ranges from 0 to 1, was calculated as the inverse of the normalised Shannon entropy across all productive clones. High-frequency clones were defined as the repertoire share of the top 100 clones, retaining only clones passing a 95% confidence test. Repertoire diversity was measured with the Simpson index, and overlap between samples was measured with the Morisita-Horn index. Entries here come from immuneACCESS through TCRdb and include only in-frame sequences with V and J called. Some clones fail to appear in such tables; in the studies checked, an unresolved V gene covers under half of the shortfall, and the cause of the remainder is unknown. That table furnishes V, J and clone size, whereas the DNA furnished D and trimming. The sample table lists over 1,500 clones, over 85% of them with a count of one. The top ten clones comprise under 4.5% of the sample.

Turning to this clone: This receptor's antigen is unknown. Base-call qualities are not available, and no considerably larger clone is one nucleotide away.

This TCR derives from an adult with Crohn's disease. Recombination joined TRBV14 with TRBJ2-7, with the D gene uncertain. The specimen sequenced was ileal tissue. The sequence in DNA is TGTGCCAGCAGCCAAGGGGTGATAGGGGAGCAGTACTTC. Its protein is CASSQGVIGEQYF.